Here is one T cell receptor beta chain with its context. This entry belongs to a study of control samples from healthy donors and cancer patients. Trimming left V 3 bases short and J 6 bases short, with 4 bases between. The CDR3 extends over 12 amino acids. The germline V gene encodes CDR1 SGDLS and CDR2 YYNGEE. Only in-frame clones appear in the TCRdb table, and some are missing; sequencing was by immunoSEQ multiplex PCR. The sample includes tens of thousands of clones, roughly 89% of them seen just once. The rearrangement uses TRBV9 and TRBJ1-6; D gene ambiguous. The source of this sequence is a man aged 25 to 40 in good health. Sequencing was carried out using blood. This CDR3 reads CASSEANSPLHF. Written as DNA, the CDR3 is TGTGCCAGCAGCGAGGCTAATTCACCCCTCCACTTT.